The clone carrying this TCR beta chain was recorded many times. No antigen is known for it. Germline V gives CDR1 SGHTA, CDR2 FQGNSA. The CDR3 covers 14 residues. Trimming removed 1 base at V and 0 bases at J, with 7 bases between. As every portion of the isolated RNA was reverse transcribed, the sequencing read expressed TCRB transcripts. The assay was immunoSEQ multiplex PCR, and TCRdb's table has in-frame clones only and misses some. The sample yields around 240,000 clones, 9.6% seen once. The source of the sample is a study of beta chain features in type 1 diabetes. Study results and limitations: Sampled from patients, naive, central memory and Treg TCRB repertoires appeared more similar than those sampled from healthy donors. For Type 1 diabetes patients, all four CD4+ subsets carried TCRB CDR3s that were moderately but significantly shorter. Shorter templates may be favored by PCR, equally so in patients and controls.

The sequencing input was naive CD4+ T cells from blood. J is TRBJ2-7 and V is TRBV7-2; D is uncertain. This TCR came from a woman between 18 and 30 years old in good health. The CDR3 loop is CASSLGRLSYEQYF. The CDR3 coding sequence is TGTGCCAGCAGCTTAGGTCGTCTCTCCTACGAGCAGTACTTC.